The 22 T cell receptor beta chains listed next were all sequenced from one sample in a study of early T cells in non-severe SARS-CoV-2 infection. TCRdb re-called the 5' RACE reads through MiXCR, storing one row per CDR3 protein. The data show 55,000 to 70,000 distinct CDR3 sequences, 12% seen once. The sequences come from whole blood, collected at baseline. All receptors derive from an adult who was a healthcare worker with PCR-confirmed SARS-CoV-2 infection or an uninfected control (not recorded which). The donor label of this sample is uncertain.

This clonotype was found many times. The gene calls are TRBV14 and TRBJ1-2; D not certain. The length of the CDR3 is 13 residues. Trimming pared 5 bases from V and 5 bases from J, leaving 12 bases between. CDR1 and CDR2 from the germline V gene are SGHDN and FVKESK. CDR3 DNA: TGTGCCAGCAGCATTCACGAACAGTATGGCTACACCTTC. Translation: CASSIHEQYGYTF.

This clonotype was found a few times. The chain joins TRBV5-1 to TRBJ1-3; 7 nucleotides match TRBD1. The V segment lost 3 bases and the J segment 0 bases; nucleotides outside the gene matches: 3. This CDR3 is built from 15 residues. Germline CDR1 SGHRS, CDR2 YFSETQ. This CDR3 reads CASSWDSSSGNTIYF. The CDR3 nucleotides read TGCGCCAGCAGCTGGGACAGTAGCTCTGGAAACACCATATATTTT.

This clonotype was counted ten times or more. The V gene is TRBV7-8, the J gene TRBJ1-2, with a possible D match to TRBD1 (6 bases). CDR3 length equals 17 residues. Germline V gene sequence: CDR1 SGHVS, CDR2 FQNEAQ. Trimming took off 5 bases at V and 0 bases at J, with 19 bases between the two ends. The DNA of the CDR3 is TGTGCCAGCAGCGTGACCTCGCAGGGGACCACTAACTATGGCTACACCTTC. As protein: CASSVTSQGTTNYGYTF. Looking up the rest from reference TRBV7-8 and TRBJ1-2 gives the full variable domain: GAGVSQSPRYKVAKRGQDVALRCDPISGHVSLFWYQQALGQGPEFLTYFQNEAQLDKSGLPSDRFFAERPEGSVSTLKIQRTQQEDSAVYLCASSVTSQGTTNYGYTFGSGTRLTVV.

This chain links TRBV5-1 with TRBJ2-3, with 10 bases lining up with TRBD2. Trimming removed 5 bases from V and 4 bases from J; junction bases left unmatched: 10. Per the germline V gene, CDR1 is SGHRS and CDR2 is YFSETQ. The CDR3 runs to 16 residues. In nucleotides, the CDR3 is TGCGCCAGCAGATTAATACTAGCGGGAATGTCAGATACGCAGTATTTT. This codes for CASRLILAGMSDTQYF.

This clonotype was found a few times. The chain combines TRBV2 with TRBJ1-1; a weak D match, TRBD1 (6 bases). The V and J ends lost 5 bases and 1 base respectively, with 11 bases between them. Germline V lookup: CDR1 SNHLY, CDR2 FYNNEI. The CDR3 runs to 14 residues. In nucleotides, the CDR3 is TGTGCCAGCAGTCACAGGGTCCGGAACACTGAAGCTTTCTTT. This gives the protein CASSHRVRNTEAFF.

This clonotype was recorded many times. The chain joins TRBV29-1 to TRBJ1-4; D perhaps matches TRBD1 (5 bases). V shed 4 bases and J shed 11 bases, with 23 bases lying between them. Germline V CDR1 and CDR2: SQVTM, ANQGSEA. The CDR3 has 15 residues. The CDR3 DNA reads TGCAGCGTTGCCGTCTTAACCGGCAGGGCACCCAAACTGTTTTTT. Translating it yields CSVAVLTGRAPKLFF.

The V call is TRBV28, the J call TRBJ1-5; D is undetermined. The CDR3 runs 15 residues. Germline loops: CDR1 MDHEN, CDR2 SYDVKM. The V gene lost 3 bases and the J gene lost 2 bases, with 11 bases spanning the gap. In DNA, the CDR3 is TGTGCCAGCAGTTTGGGAGGTATCGGCAATCAGCCCCAGCATTTT. Protein sequence: CASSLGGIGNQPQHF.

This clonotype was seen a handful of times. The J gene is TRBJ1-4, the V gene TRBV7-9; 9 bases agree with TRBD1. This CDR3 region has 15 residues. J was trimmed by 8 bases and V by 5 bases; bases with no gene match: 9. Germline CDR1 is SEHNR and CDR2 is FQNEAQ (reference sequence). DNA for the CDR3: TGTGCCAGCAGCCGTAGGACAGGGGCTGTGGAAAAACTGTTTTTT. Its protein product is CASSRRTGAVEKLFF.

This clonotype was recorded a few times. The rearrangement joins TRBV29-1 to TRBJ1-1, with unresolved D. Germline V gene data show CDR1 as SQVTM and CDR2 as ANQGSEA. V was clipped by 7 bases and J by 1 base, with 7 bases between them. This CDR3 has 11 residues. For the CDR3, the DNA is TGCAGCGCTCGGACGAACACTGAAGCTTTCTTT. Translated, it gives CSARTNTEAFF.

J is TRBJ2-2 and V is TRBV5-1; D is tentatively TRBD1 or TRBD2 (5 bases each). Between the trimmed V and J ends, which lost 5 bases and 4 bases, there was a span of 18 bases. Per the germline V gene, CDR1 is SGHRS and CDR2 is YFSETQ. The CDR3 runs to 16 residues. CDR3 DNA sequence: TGCGCCAGCAGACCCGGGTCTCGGGGCGGCACCGGGGAGCTGTTTTTT. This codes for CASRPGSRGGTGELFF. The variable domain in full, with the rest retrieved from reference TRBV5-1 and TRBJ2-2, is KAGVTQTPRYLIKTRGQQVTLSCSPISGHRSVSWYQQTPGQGLQFLFEYFSETQRNKGNFPGRFSGRQFSNSRSEMNVSTLELGDSALYLCASRPGSRGGTGELFFGEGSRLTVL.

The CDR3 DNA sequence: TGTGCCAGCAGGGATGTGGAGACCCAGTACTTC. Translating it yields CASRDVETQYF. The chain recombines TRBV5-5 with TRBJ2-5, with no clear D. The germline V and J ends were trimmed by 5 bases and 5 bases, with 7 bases remaining between them. Germline-derived CDR1 and CDR2 are SGHKS and YYEKEE (reference sequence). This CDR3 spans 11 amino acids.

The gene calls are TRBV11-2 and TRBJ2-3; TRBD2 matches 13 bases. Trimming at V came to 5 bases and at J to 0 bases, leaving 14 bases not matched to a gene. This CDR3 comprises 20 residues. From germline, CDR1 is SGHAT and CDR2 FQNNGV. CDR3 sequence (DNA): TGTGCCAGCAGCACTCCCAGGACTAGCGGGGGTATGATCAGCACAGATACGCAGTATTTT. Translating gives CASSTPRTSGGMISTDTQYF. Based on the CDR3 plus reference TRBV11-2 and TRBJ2-3, the full variable domain is EAGVAQSPRYKIIEKRQSVAFWCNPISGHATLYWYQQILGQGPKLLIQFQNNGVVDDSQLPKDRFSAERLKGVDSTLKIQPAKLEDSAVYLCASSTPRTSGGMISTDTQYFGPGTRLTVL.

The rearrangement joins TRBV6-1 to TRBJ2-3; TRBD2 agrees at 7 bases. The trim removed 2 bases at V and 9 bases at J, leaving 8 bases unmatched. The CDR3 loop spans 14 amino acids. Germline V gene sequence: CDR1 MNHNS, CDR2 SASEGT. CDR3 protein: CASSESSGSETQYF. DNA for the CDR3: TGTGCCAGCAGTGAATCTAGCGGATCCGAAACGCAGTATTTT.

This clonotype has ten or more counts. The chain employs TRBV21-1 and TRBJ2-7; TRBD1, the table's D call, lacks a check against the DNA. TRBV21-1 is deemed a pseudogene. The CDR3 totals 17 residues. CDR3 in amino acids: CASSPSLGGQGSHEQYV. CDR3 nucleotide sequence: TGTGCCAGCAGCCCATCGTTGGGGGGACAGGGGTCGCACGAGCAGTACGTC.

This rearrangement joins TRBV2 to TRBJ2-7, with TRBD1 matching over 9 bases. With V trimmed by 0 bases and J by 4 bases, 16 bases remained unmatched. In germline, CDR1 is SNHLY, CDR2 FYNNEI. The CDR3 spans 19 residues. The CDR3 DNA reads TGTGCCAGCAGTGAAGCAATGGACAGGGGACTGTACGAGCCTTACGAGCAGTACGTC. It translates to CASSEAMDRGLYEPYEQYV.

This clonotype was counted a few times. The CDR3 reads CASSSSTGVPWEQYV. The DNA for the CDR3 is TGTGCCAGCAGCTCCTCAACAGGGGTCCCTTGGGAGCAGTACGTC. The J gene is TRBJ2-7, the V gene TRBV11-2; TRBD1 matches 7 bases. This CDR3 is 15 amino acids long. The V gene end was trimmed by 4 bases and the J gene end by 7 bases; junction bases not matched to a gene: 13. Germline CDR1 is SGHAT and CDR2 is FQNNGV.

A few counts support this clonotype. This chain uses TRBV30 with TRBJ2-1, with a possible D match to TRBD2 (6 bases). The CDR3 has 13 amino acids. The V and J ends lost 2 bases and 5 bases respectively, with 10 bases between them. Germline V gives CDR1 GTSNPN, CDR2 SVGIG (reference sequence). CDR3 sequence: CAWSMDYHNEQFF. DNA for the CDR3: TGTGCCTGGAGTATGGACTACCACAATGAGCAGTTCTTC.

Ten or more counts support this clonotype. This chain joins TRBV10-1 and TRBJ2-5, with D possibly matching TRBD2 (6 bases). Trimming removed 0 bases from V and 0 bases from J, with 14 bases in between. Germline loops: CDR1 WNHNN, CDR2 SYGVQD (reference sequence). The CDR3 is made up of 17 amino acids. CDR3 in DNA: TGCGCCAGCAGTGAGTCGCAAGGGACTTCGAACCAAGAGACCCAGTACTTC. Translated, it gives CASSESQGTSNQETQYF.

The chain links TRBV7-9 to TRBJ1-2; D uncertain. V lost 7 bases to trimming and J lost 0 bases, with 15 bases between them. This CDR3 spans 15 amino acids. Germline V gives CDR1 SEHNR, CDR2 FQNEAQ (reference sequence). This CDR3 reads CASIQTGGTNYGYTF. In DNA, the CDR3 is TGTGCCAGCATTCAAACGGGCGGTACTAACTATGGCTACACCTTC.

This chain links TRBV20-1 with TRBJ2-3; 10 nucleotides agree with TRBD2. Looked up from germline, CDR1 is DFQATT and CDR2 is SNEGSKA (reference sequence). The CDR3 has 19 residues. Trimming cost V 3 bases and J 8 bases; bases outside gene matches: 23. The chain's CDR3 is CSASATFPPSGGDQGTQYF. For the CDR3, the DNA is TGCAGTGCTAGCGCTACTTTCCCCCCCAGCGGGGGGGACCAAGGTACGCAGTATTTT.

The sample holds a few counts of this clonotype. J is TRBJ1-5 and V is TRBV19; D remains unclear. Germline assignment: CDR1 LNHDA and CDR2 SQIVND (reference sequence). V dropped 5 bases and J dropped 6 bases, with 11 bases sitting between them. The CDR3 is 13 amino acids. The CDR3 protein is CASSLNEGQPQHF. CDR3 bases: TGTGCCAGTAGTTTAAATGAGGGTCAGCCCCAGCATTTT.

In its sample, this clonotype was seen a few times. The chain employs TRBV13 and TRBJ2-2; TRBD1 aligns across 7 bases. The CDR3 is 13 amino acids. With V trimmed by 6 bases and J by 7 bases, 5 bases remained unmatched. The germline V gene encodes CDR1 PRHDT and CDR2 FYEKMQ (reference sequence). CDR3 DNA: TGTGCCAGCAGGATGGGACAGATCGGGGAGCTGTTTTTT. It specifies CASRMGQIGELFF.